This entry features one T cell receptor beta chain sequence. What antigen it recognizes has not been identified. Base quality data are lacking; no much larger clone is found one base away. This sample is drawn from a study of long-term antiretroviral therapy in people with HIV (dated by TCRdb to the early 2020s). A note on the overall study: The earliest samples were collected about a decade before the 2015 WHO recommendation for immediate ART, when ART was typically delayed until CD4 counts fell. This retrospective serial study examined whether starting ART and sustained HIV suppression were associated with changes in the composition and diversity of the TRB repertoire in peripheral blood. From 25 to 30 adults with confirmed HIV infection, the cohort provided some 200 cryopreserved PBMC samples, gathered serially across a mean of about six years (range 1-12). About 40% of the 30 participants with HIV were female. No cross-contamination during QIAcube processing turned up in test extractions that ran a monoclonal T-cell line alongside around 32 polyclonal samples. Points the paper makes about the study in general: Owing to limited PBMC availability, only the TCR beta chain was sequenced, without alpha chain pairing. Because pre-ART samples had limited cell numbers, profiling was done on unsorted PBMC rather than on sorted CD4+ and CD8+ T cells. HIV repertoires had narrower CDR3 length ranges than controls, and the network structure suggested an antigen-experienced repertoire that shifted only slightly toward naive after ART. The samples were dated from the mid-2000s to the late 2010s, and the ART regimens that were used may be less effective than current ART regimens. A significant increase in TRB diversity was found to be associated with ART initiation, although TRB diversity was observed to remain significantly below that of transplant donor controls even after long-term ART. Inferences about post-ART repertoire changes are limited because no data were available on ART adherence, viral resistance or therapy changes. At every time point, the repertoire was dominated by expanded TRB clones first identified before ART initiation, although this dominance fluctuated and, in many PLHIV, declined after ART.

Cut back by 6 bases and 3 bases, the V and J ends lie 11 bases apart. The CDR3 measures 13 amino acids from cysteine to phenylalanine. The kept DNA is CDR3 alone, 39 bases in frame from the first base. The CDR1 and CDR2 encoded by the germline V gene are SGHAT and FQNNGV. The immunoSEQ hsTCRB v3.0 assay was used at survey level resolution to sequence the TRB variable region. The target sequencing depth for TRB was roughly 40,000-55,000 T-cell genomes per sample. An Illumina MiSeq with a v3 150-cycle kit was used to sequence the pooled TRB libraries. Under the source paper's analysis protocol: Repertoire analysis was performed in R inside a reproducible Nextflow workflow that covered QC, data transformation and analysis. Custom analyses were implemented in LymphoSeq2, an R package for AIRR-Seq data exploration. A few samples that produced fewer than 5000 total TRB sequences were removed, so fewer than 200 HIV repertoires were analyzed. Among the 190 or so HIV repertoires that were kept, around 60 were collected before ART initiation and under 150 were collected after ART initiation. Repertoires were downsampled to 5000 TRB nucleotide sequences, and summary statistics were averaged over 100 downsampling iterations. The analysis kept only TRB sequences whose CDR3 regions were at least seven amino acids long. Diversity was measured with a Shannon entropy-derived clonality score and the Gini coefficient. Repertoire networks linked the top 5000 CDR3 amino acid sequences whenever two sequences differed by an edit distance of one. GLIPH2 predicted antigen specificity groups and MHC restriction for TRB CDR3 amino acid sequences. To flag known associations with CMV, EBV, HIV or tissue antigens, CDR3 amino acid sequences were compared against VDJdb and McPAS-TCR. Pre-ART, post-ART and control groups were compared with Wilcoxon signed-rank tests and Holm-Bonferroni correction. Drawn from immuneACCESS, this table holds only the in-frame rearrangements with V and J called that TCRdb kept. Clones are partly lost; checked studies trace under half to an unresolved V gene and leave the rest unexplained. V, J and clone size reflect that table, while D and trimming were determined from the DNA. The sample yields about 17,000 clones; about 81% were counted once. The ten largest account for approximately 9% of the sample.

To be included, a participant needed at least one PBMC sample from before ART initiation plus at least two post-ART samples. Every participant with HIV received treatment in the United States of America. Cryopreserved samples of about 0.95-11 million PBMC were thawed and washed before DNA extraction. At the time of the earliest PBMC sample for each participant with HIV, ages ranged from about 23 to 60 years. PBMC samples were contributed by each participant from 1-4 timepoints before ART initiation and 2-8 timepoints after ART initiation, with a median of 7 samples. Serial HIV viral load, CD4+ T-cell count, ART history and demographic data were obtained for every participant. A Qiagen kit on a QIAcube was used to extract genomic DNA from unsorted PBMC, with samples processed in batches of 12.

Source: unsorted PBMCs, taken 0.3 years before starting antiretroviral therapy. The rearranged chain carries TRBV11-2 and TRBJ1-1, with no reliable assignment of the D segment. The TCR was taken from a man between 45 and 60 years old with HIV. The CDR3 reads CASSSHQDTEAFF. The DNA sequence is given as TGTGCCAGCAGTTCACACCAGGACACTGAAGCTTTCTTT.